Listed below are T cell receptor beta chains from one sample, sequenced in a study of cytomegalovirus exposure and HLA in healthy donors. Generated by immunoSEQ multiplex PCR, the TCRdb table keeps only in-frame clones and is missing some. The sample consists of about 250,000 clones, about four fifths of them appearing once. The specimen sequenced was PBMCs. The receptors derive from a girl aged 2-10 years in good health and CMV-seronegative. Both conserved end residues are part of each CDR3. A D gene is named only where the DNA matches it firmly. Clone size is stated in some rows and not others, as once, few, many or a class when expanded.

>NA|TRBV5-6|TRBJ2-1|NA
CASSTGRAAVYNEQFF
TGTGCCAGCAGCACCGGACGAGCGGCGGTCTACAATGAGCAGTTCTTC
>NA|TRBV19|TRBJ1-6|NA
CASSIPSVGNSPLHF
TGTGCCAGTAGTATTCCCAGCGTCGGGAATTCACCCCTCCACTTT
>NA|TRBV18|TRBJ1-1|TRBD1
CASSLNWDRGNTEAFF
TGTGCCAGCTCACTTAATTGGGACAGGGGAAATACTGAAGCTTTCTTT
>NA|TRBV9|TRBJ2-7|NA
CASSVSGDNSYEQYF
TGTGCCAGCAGCGTATCTGGGGACAACTCCTACGAGCAGTACTTC
>NA|TRBV12-5|TRBJ2-2|TRBD1
CASGNPTGAGELFF
TGTGCTAGTGGCAACCCGACAGGGGCCGGGGAGCTGTTTTTT
>few|TRBV7-3|TRBJ2-7|TRBD2
CASSLGLAGNYEQYF
TGTGCCAGCAGCCTCGGACTAGCGGGTAACTACGAGCAGTACTTC
>NA|TRBV25-1|TRBJ2-2|NA
CASSSLAGTGELFF
TGTGCCAGCTCTTCCCTAGCCGGCACCGGGGAGCTGTTTTTT
>NA|TRBV21-1|TRBJ2-7|NA
CASIWDSANVTYEQYF
TGTGCCAGCATATGGGACTCCGCGAACGTTACCTACGAGCAGTACTTC
>NA|TRBV28|TRBJ2-1|TRBD2
CASSLGLAGGHEQFF
TGTGCCAGCAGTTTAGGACTAGCGGGGGGCCATGAGCAGTTCTTC
>NA|TRBV30|TRBJ2-2|TRBD1
CAWSWDRYTGELFF
TGTGCCTGGAGTTGGGACAGATACACCGGGGAGCTGTTTTTT
>NA|TRBV5-6|TRBJ2-7|TRBD2
CASRGLAASYEQYF
TGTGCCAGCAGAGGACTAGCAGCCTCCTACGAGCAGTACTTC
>few|TRBV9|TRBJ2-2|NA
CASSPLRSPTGELFF
TGTGCCAGCAGCCCCCTTAGGAGCCCCACCGGGGAGCTGTTTTTT
>NA|TRBV5-1|TRBJ1-1|TRBD1
CASSTGAEAFF
TGCGCCAGCAGTACAGGGGCTGAAGCTTTCTTT
>NA|TRBV12-5|TRBJ2-7|NA
CASGLVLGSPDSYEQYF
TGTGCTAGTGGTTTGGTACTAGGTAGCCCCGACTCCTACGAGCAGTACTTC
>NA|TRBV2|TRBJ1-2|TRBD1
CASSDTVGQGVYGYTF
TGTGCCAGCAGTGATACCGTGGGACAGGGGGTCTATGGCTACACCTTC
>NA|TRBV5-4|TRBJ2-1|NA
CASSLLGGEQFF
TGTGCCAGCAGCTTGCTAGGAGGCGAGCAGTTCTTC
>NA|TRBV5-1|TRBJ1-1|NA
CASSLGTGLVTEAFF
TGCGCCAGCAGCTTGGGCACAGGGCTGGTCACTGAAGCTTTCTTT
>once|TRBV7-2|TRBJ2-2|TRBD2
CASRIAGGRAGELFF
TGTGCCAGCAGAATAGCGGGAGGGAGAGCCGGGGAGCTGTTTTTT
>NA|TRBV21-1|TRBJ1-1|NA
CASSLRMSGNHGEAFF
TGTGCCAGCAGCCTACGAATGTCGGGGAATCATGGTGAAGCTTTCTTT
>few|TRBV6-5|TRBJ1-1|NA
CASFPPYRAGKAFF
TGTGCCAGCTTTCCTCCCTACAGGGCCGGGAAAGCTTTCTTT
>NA|TRBV5-4|TRBJ1-2|TRBD1
CASSYGDRGGYTF
TGTGCCAGCAGCTACGGGGACAGGGGTGGCTACACCTTC
>NA|TRBV28|TRBJ2-5|NA
CASSFWGRETQYF
TGTGCCAGCAGTTTCTGGGGGCGAGAGACCCAGTACTTC
>NA|TRBV6-1|TRBJ2-1|NA
CASSRGGAPYNEQFF
TGTGCCAGCAGTCGTGGGGGCGCGCCCTACAATGAGCAGTTCTTC
>few|TRBV10-1|TRBJ2-1|TRBD2
CASRDTSGTEQFF
TGCGCCAGCAGGGACACTAGCGGGACTGAGCAGTTCTTC
>few|TRBV4-1|TRBJ2-3|NA
CASSQELAGTDTQYF
TGCGCCAGCAGCCAAGAGCTAGCTGGCACAGATACGCAGTATTTT